The 21 T cell receptor beta chains given below trace back to one sample, sequenced in a study of control samples from healthy donors and cancer patients. Produced via immunoSEQ multiplex PCR; TCRdb's table is partial and in-frame only. The table shows tens of thousands of clones, with around 91% occurring only once. The sequencing input was blood. The source is a middle-aged man in good health.

Only one count was recorded for this clone. The rearrangement joins TRBV5-1 to TRBJ2-7; no firm D call. This CDR3 is built from 14 residues. CDR1 and CDR2 from the germline V gene are SGHRS and YFSETQ. V was clipped by 0 bases and J by 3 bases, with 10 bases between them. In DNA, the CDR3 is TGCGCCAGCAGCTTGGGACCCTCCAGCTACGAGCAGTACTTC. Translated, it gives CASSLGPSSYEQYF. Together with reference TRBV5-1 and TRBJ2-7, the CDR3 gives the full variable domain: KAGVTQTPRYLIKTRGQQVTLSCSPISGHRSVSWYQQTPGQGLQFLFEYFSETQRNKGNFPGRFSGRQFSNSRSEMNVSTLELGDSALYLCASSLGPSSYEQYFGPGTRLTVT.

This rearrangement joins TRBV7-9 to TRBJ1-3, with no clear D. From germline, CDR1 is SEHNR and CDR2 FQNEAQ (reference sequence). CDR3 length equals 13 residues. The V end was cut by 1 base, the J end by 2 bases, with 3 bases between. The CDR3 nucleotides read TGTGCCAGCAGCTTAGGGGCTGGAAACACCATATATTTT. This gives the protein CASSLGAGNTIYF.

In DNA form, the CDR3 reads TGTGCCAGCAGCTCGAAACTTAGACAGGGAGAGATAAGGAGCAATCAGCCCCAGCATTTT. Amino acids: CASSSKLRQGEIRSNQPQHF. The rearrangement uses TRBV7-7 and TRBJ1-5; 7 positions agree with TRBD1. The trim removed 4 bases at V and 1 base at J, leaving 19 bases unmatched. The CDR3 covers 20 residues. CDR1 and CDR2 (germline): SSHAT, FNYEAQ (reference sequence).

V gene TRBV25-1 combines with J gene TRBJ1-2, with a possible D match to TRBD1 (6 bases). This CDR3 is built from 15 residues. The germline V and J ends were trimmed by 7 bases and 4 bases, with 19 bases remaining between them. Germline CDR1 reads MGHDK; CDR2 reads SYGVNS. Written as DNA, the CDR3 is TGTGCCAGCACCCCTAAGGGGGGCGCGGGCTATGGCTACACCTTC. Its protein product is CASTPKGGAGYGYTF.

The V and J genes are TRBV5-6 and TRBJ1-2; D is undetermined. V was cut by 4 bases and J by 4 bases, with 17 bases left in between. There are 15 residues in the CDR3. Germline V gene lookup returns CDR1 SGHDT and CDR2 YYEEEE. CDR3 bases: TGTGCCAGCAGCCAGGAGGTCACTACCTCCTATGGCTACACCTTC. Protein: CASSQEVTTSYGYTF. Using reference TRBV5-6 and TRBJ1-2 for the parts outside the CDR3, the full variable domain is DAGVTQSPTHLIKTRGQQVTLRCSPKSGHDTVSWYQQALGQGPQFIFQYYEEEERQRGNFPDRFSGHQFPNYSSELNVNALLLGDSALYLCASSQEVTTSYGYTFGSGTRLTVV.

The chain links TRBV30 to TRBJ2-7; D not resolved. Looked up from germline, CDR1 is GTSNPN and CDR2 is SVGIG (reference sequence). The CDR3 contains 14 residues. Between the trimmed V and J ends, which lost 2 bases and 1 base, there was a span of 12 bases. CDR3 protein: CAWSNGSPSYEQYF. CDR3 nucleotides: TGTGCCTGGAGTAACGGGTCCCCATCCTACGAGCAGTACTTC.

The chain has TRBV19 and TRBJ2-7; a weak D match, TRBD1 (6 bases). CDR1 and CDR2 (germline): LNHDA, SQIVND (reference sequence). The CDR3 length is 12 residues. V shed 9 bases and J shed 3 bases, with 12 bases lying between them. CDR3 sequence: CARAVQGYEQYF. The CDR3 DNA reads as TGTGCCAGGGCCGTACAGGGCTACGAGCAGTACTTC. Variable domain in full (rest from reference TRBV19 and TRBJ2-7): DGGITQSPKYLFRKEGQNVTLSCEQNLNHDAMYWYRQDPGQGLRLIYYSQIVNDFQKGDIAEGYSVSREKKESFPLTVTSAQKNPTAFYLCARAVQGYEQYFGPGTRLTVT.

The J gene is TRBJ2-6, the V gene TRBV3-1 (or the pseudogene TRBV3-2); D is undetermined. The length of the CDR3 is 13 residues. Germline V gene sequence: CDR1 LGHDT, CDR2 YNNKEL (reference sequence). V lost 6 bases to trimming and J lost 0 bases, with 3 bases between them. CDR3 in DNA: TGTGCCAGCAGACCCTCTGGGGCCAACGTCCTGACTTTC. Its translation: CASRPSGANVLTF.

The chain is built from TRBV7-3 and TRBJ2-1; 12 bases agree with TRBD1. This CDR3 is built from 15 residues. J was trimmed by 8 bases and V by 5 bases; bases with no gene match: 7. Germline lookup yields CDR1 SGHTA and CDR2 FQGTGA. As DNA, the CDR3 is TGTGCCAGCAGCCCGGGACAGGGGGCCGGGGATGAGCAGTTCTTC. It codes for CASSPGQGAGDEQFF.

The gene calls are TRBV5-6 and TRBJ1-2, with 7 nucleotides matching TRBD1. Germline CDR1 and CDR2: SGHDT and YYEEEE. The trim removed 5 bases at V and 4 bases at J, leaving 5 bases unmatched. This CDR3 is 13 amino acids long. CDR3 loop: CASSPGGAYGYTF. DNA for the CDR3: TGTGCCAGCAGTCCAGGGGGGGCCTATGGCTACACCTTC.

The chain recombines TRBV10-3 with TRBJ1-5, with D possibly TRBD1 on 5 matching bases. The CDR3 spans 15 residues. Trimming took 0 bases from V and 6 from J, leaving 12 bases between them. Germline lookup yields CDR1 ENHRY and CDR2 SYGVKD. The CDR3 DNA reads TGTGCCATCAGTGAGTCGCAGTTAGGGGTTCAGCCCCAGCATTTT. It encodes CAISESQLGVQPQHF.

The gene calls are TRBV27 and TRBJ2-7; tentative D call: TRBD2 (5 bases). The V gene's germline CDR1 is MNHEY and CDR2 SMNVEV (reference sequence). The CDR3 loop spans 12 amino acids. Trimming removed 2 bases from V and 3 bases from J, with 5 bases in between. The CDR3 coding sequence is TGTGCCAGCAGTTTACGGGGCTACGAGCAGTACTTC. This encodes CASSLRGYEQYF.

J is TRBJ1-1 and V is TRBV9, with unresolved D. Germline V gene lookup returns CDR1 SGDLS and CDR2 YYNGEE. V lost 2 bases and J 0 bases, leaving 17 bases between the germline ends. The CDR3 runs to 17 residues. In DNA, the CDR3 is TGTGCCAGCAGCGTGGGTTTGGCAGTCCCTATGAACACTGAAGCTTTCTTT. This sequence encodes CASSVGLAVPMNTEAFF.

The chain uses TRBV4-2 and TRBJ2-5; a weak D match, TRBD2 (5 bases). The CDR3 totals 15 residues. Germline-derived CDR1 and CDR2 are LGHNA and YNFKEQ. V lost 1 base and J lost 5, with 14 bases in between. The CDR3 sequence is CASSQGPGNMETQYF. CDR3 nucleotide sequence: TGTGCCAGCAGCCAAGGTCCGGGGAATATGGAGACCCAGTACTTC.

This sequence joins TRBV7-8 and TRBJ1-2; TRBD1 is a possible D gene (6 bases). Between the trimmed V and J ends, which lost 3 bases and 0 bases, there was a span of 11 bases. Germline values: CDR1 SGHVS, CDR2 FQNEAQ. The CDR3 covers 15 residues. CDR3 sequence: CASSLDSPANYGYTF. The CDR3 DNA reads TGTGCCAGCAGCTTGGACAGTCCCGCTAACTATGGCTACACCTTC.

This clone was seen once. The chain has TRBV9 and TRBJ1-3; D unclear. The CDR3 is 14 residues long. The ends were cut back, 4 bases at V and 1 base at J, with 9 bases in the middle. CDR1 is SGDLS and CDR2 is YYNGEE in the germline V gene. The chain's CDR3 is CASSNVGSGNTIYF. The CDR3 region has the DNA TGTGCCAGCAGCAACGTGGGGTCTGGAAACACCATATATTTT.

This chain uses TRBV5-1 with TRBJ2-7; 8 positions match TRBD1. This CDR3 region has 15 residues. Germline V CDR1 and CDR2: SGHRS, YFSETQ. V was pared by 0 bases and J by 7 bases, with 9 bases of the junction left unmatched. In DNA, the CDR3 is TGCGCCAGCAGCTTGGGGACAGGGAGCTTTCAAGAGCAGTACTTC. Amino acids: CASSLGTGSFQEQYF. Variable domain in full (rest from reference TRBV5-1 and TRBJ2-7): KAGVTQTPRYLIKTRGQQVTLSCSPISGHRSVSWYQQTPGQGLQFLFEYFSETQRNKGNFPGRFSGRQFSNSRSEMNVSTLELGDSALYLCASSLGTGSFQEQYFGPGTRLTVT.

The chain combines TRBV14 with TRBJ2-1; TRBD2 agrees at 9 bases. The V and J ends lost 4 bases and 5 bases, in that order; junction bases with no gene match: 12. Germline V CDR1 and CDR2: SGHDN, FVKESK. The CDR3 contains 17 residues. CDR3 sequence reads: CASSPQGGAGGHNEQFF. Written as DNA, the CDR3 is TGTGCCAGCAGCCCTCAAGGAGGAGCGGGGGGCCACAATGAGCAGTTCTTC.

The V call is TRBV11-3, the J call TRBJ2-1, with TRBD2 matching 11 bases. Per germline, CDR1 SGHNT and CDR2 YENEEA. The CDR3 has 15 amino acids. With V trimmed by 5 bases and J by 9 bases, 9 bases remained unmatched. CDR3 in amino acids: CASSRGASGGSEQFF. The CDR3 DNA reads TGTGCCAGCAGCCGGGGGGCTAGCGGGGGGAGTGAGCAGTTCTTC. The full variable domain, in which reference TRBV11-3 and TRBJ2-1 provide the parts outside the CDR3, is EAGVVQSPRYKIIEKKQPVAFWCNPISGHNTLYWYLQNLGQGPELLIRYENEEAVDDSQLPKDRFSAERLKGVDSTLKIQPAELGDSAVYLCASSRGASGGSEQFFGPGTRLTVL.

This chain links TRBV15 with TRBJ1-4; TRBD1 matches 11 bases. CDR1 and CDR2 (germline): LNHNV, YYDKDF (reference sequence). Trimming took 7 bases from V and 5 from J; bases not matched to a gene: 9. This CDR3 has 16 residues. This chain's CDR3 is CATTDRGRGGNEKLFF. The CDR3 region has the DNA TGTGCCACCACGGACAGGGGGCGGGGCGGGAATGAAAAACTGTTTTTT.

The V gene is TRBV3-1 (or the pseudogene TRBV3-2), the J gene TRBJ1-5; no definite D call. The CDR3 extends over 13 amino acids. With 6 bases removed from V and 2 bases from J, the gap between germline ends came to 8 bases. Germline V CDR1 and CDR2: LGHDT, YNNKEL (reference sequence). CDR3 in amino acids: CASRCRGNQPQHF. Written as DNA, the CDR3 is TGTGCCAGCAGGTGTAGGGGCAATCAGCCCCAGCATTTT.